This passage covers 7 T cell receptor beta chains from one sample sequenced in a study of CD8 T cells in ankylosing spondylitis. TCRdb reprocessed the 5' RACE reads via MiXCR and lists one record per CDR3 protein. The sample consists of around 120,000 distinct CDR3 sequences, roughly a tenth of them appearing once. Sequences were obtained from blood, either unsorted or a sorted T cell fraction (not recorded which). The receptors here all came from a male donor with ankylosing spondylitis or in good health (not recorded which).

Many counts were recorded for this clonotype. The chain couples TRBV29-1 to TRBJ2-5, with TRBD2 matching over 11 bases. The CDR3 sequence is 15 residues long. Germline CDR1 SQVTM, CDR2 ANQGSEA. Unmatched junction bases numbered 8, after V lost 5 bases and J lost 3 bases. The CDR3 protein is CSVTPAGLAEETQYF. The CDR3 bases are TGCAGCGTTACCCCAGCGGGACTAGCGGAAGAGACCCAGTACTTC.

This rearrangement joins TRBV9 to TRBJ1-3; D is uncertain. This CDR3 region has 16 residues. Germline values: CDR1 SGDLS, CDR2 YYNGEE. V shed 3 bases and J shed 0 bases, with 13 bases lying between them. DNA of the CDR3: TGTGCCAGCAGCGCCCGCGTTCGGGACTCTGGAAACACCATATATTTT. Translation gives CASSARVRDSGNTIYF.

The chain has TRBV4-2 and TRBJ1-4, with a possible D match to TRBD1 (5 bases). The CDR3 loop spans 16 amino acids. Trimming left V 1 base short and J 14 bases short, with 23 bases between. The germline V gene has CDR1 LGHNA and CDR2 YNFKEQ. CDR3 loop: CASSQGLGTEGSRLFF. CDR3 DNA sequence: TGTGCCAGCAGCCAAGGGCTCGGGACGGAGGGTTCGCGCCTGTTTTTT.

This clonotype was counted ten times or more. The chain recombines TRBV10-2 with TRBJ1-4; D not resolved. Trimming cost V 0 bases and J 8 bases, with 10 bases left between them. The CDR3 is 14 residues long. Germline V gene data show CDR1 as WSHSY and CDR2 as SAAADI. CDR3 amino acids: CASSESARPEKLFF. The CDR3 nucleotides are TGCGCCAGCAGTGAGTCTGCCAGGCCCGAAAAACTGTTTTTT.

There are many counts of this clonotype. V is TRBV7-2 and J is TRBJ2-1; possible D gene TRBD2, 6 bases. The V and J ends lost 5 bases and 4 bases respectively, with 12 bases between them. The CDR3 has 14 residues. CDR1 SGHTA and CDR2 FQGNSA come from the germline V gene. CDR3 amino acids: CASSKGLIYNEQFF. The CDR3 region has the DNA TGTGCCAGCAGCAAAGGACTAATTTACAATGAGCAGTTCTTC.

The chain joins TRBV7-9 to TRBJ2-3; D may correspond to TRBD1 or TRBD2 (5 bases each). The CDR3 totals 15 residues. V was clipped by 6 bases and J by 3 bases, with 16 bases between them. Germline CDR1 reads SEHNR; CDR2 reads FQNEAQ (reference sequence). The CDR3 loop reads CASRSPSGATDTQYF. The CDR3 nucleotides are TGTGCCAGCAGATCCCCCTCCGGGGCAACAGATACGCAGTATTTT.

Comment on this clonotype: A read error may be the cause here, since a much bigger clone is one base away. The rearrangement joins TRBV29-1 to TRBJ2-3; the D gene is possibly TRBD1 (5 bases). The germline CDR1 and CDR2 sequences are SQVTM and ANQGSEA. Trimming shortened V by 4 bases and J by 2 bases, and 19 bases separated the two germline ends. There are 16 residues in the CDR3. The CDR3 reads CSVGGALEGVTDTQYF. Here the CDR3 DNA reads TGCAGCGTTGGTGGGGCCTTGGAAGGGGTCACAGATACGCAGTATTTT.